This TCR beta chain was sequenced in a study of radiotherapy plus CTLA-4 blockade in lung cancer. Looking at the study overall: Disease control was present in roughly 29% of patients, and objective responses in under 20%.

Germline V gives CDR1 SGHTA, CDR2 FQGNSA. Trimming left V 5 bases short and J 7 bases short, with 5 bases between. This CDR3 spans 11 amino acids. This clone has just one count. What it binds is unknown. General observations from the study: Reports identified early blood T cell clone dynamics, with interferon-beta, as the best response predictor. In blood, TCR clones derived from the tumor expanded after radiotherapy plus ipilimumab.

Method: immunoSEQ multiplex PCR; TCRdb's copy keeps in-frame clones and lacks some. The repertoire includes 25,000 to 35,000 clones, around three quarters of them detected once, and about a sixth sits in the top ten. Patients with chemo-refractory metastatic non-small-cell lung cancer received focal radiation plus CTLA-4 blockade with ipilimumab. This chain links TRBV7-2 with TRBJ2-2; D is uncertain. The sample was peripheral blood, taken from a patient treated with radiotherapy plus ipilimumab. This receptor was taken from a human donor with non-small cell lung cancer that progressed on radiotherapy plus ipilimumab. The CDR3 sequence is CASSPSGELFF. The CDR3 nucleotides are TGTGCCAGCAGCCCCAGCGGGGAGCTGTTTTTT.